The 23 T cell receptor beta chains reported below all come from one sample, sequenced in a study of read filtering for tumor transcriptome and immune sequencing. This library used roughly 370 ng RNA and molecular barcoded adaptors spanning alpha/delta and beta/gamma chains. TCRdb reprocessed the reads with MiXCR, giving one entry per CDR3 protein. The table records roughly 27,000 distinct CDR3 sequences, roughly an eighth of them present only once. What was sequenced was a population of CD138-negative cells sorted from bone marrow. The receptors stem from a donor aged 40 or over with multiple myeloma.

There are many counts of this clonotype. The gene calls are TRBV28 and TRBJ2-7, with no clear D. The CDR3 runs 12 residues. Germline-derived CDR1 and CDR2 are MDHEN and SYDVKM. Trimming removed 2 bases from V and 5 bases from J, with 7 bases in between. For the CDR3, the DNA is TGTGCCAGCAGTTTAATGGTCGACGAGCAGTACTTC. Translated, it gives CASSLMVDEQYF.

This clonotype was counted many times. The chain is built from TRBV6-1 and TRBJ2-2; D uncertain. The V gene's germline CDR1 is MNHNS and CDR2 SASEGT. The CDR3 is 13 amino acids. V lost 3 bases to trimming and J lost 3 bases, with 5 bases between them. This CDR3 reads CASSDWDTGELFF. As DNA, the CDR3 is TGTGCCAGCAGTGATTGGGACACCGGGGAGCTGTTTTTT.

This clonotype was seen ten or more times. The gene calls are TRBV7-3 and TRBJ2-3; possibly TRBD2 for D (5 bases). This CDR3 has 14 residues. V lost 4 bases and J 1 base, leaving 9 bases between the germline ends. Germline V gene lookup returns CDR1 SGHTA and CDR2 FQGTGA. The CDR3 nucleotides read TGTGCCAGCAGCTGGAGTAGCGGCACAGATACGCAGTATTTT. Translating gives CASSWSSGTDTQYF. Looking up the rest from reference TRBV7-3 and TRBJ2-3 gives the full variable domain: GAGVSQTPSNKVTEKGKYVELRCDPISGHTALYWYRQSLGQGPEFLIYFQGTGAADDSGLPNDRFFAVRPEGSVSTLKIQRTERGDSAVYLCASSWSSGTDTQYFGPGTRLTVL.

This clonotype was counted many times. The chain couples TRBV10-3 to TRBJ1-6, with 8 positions matching TRBD1. Germline V gives CDR1 ENHRY, CDR2 SYGVKD. The CDR3 contains 14 residues. V lost 6 bases and J lost 7; bases outside the gene matches: 5. DNA of the CDR3: TGTGCCATCAGGGACAGGGTCGACAATTCACCCCTCCACTTT. The encoded protein is CAIRDRVDNSPLHF.

As for this clonotype: This likely came from a read error, as a far larger clone is one base away. This chain joins TRBV3-2 and TRBJ2-7; the table's D call, TRBD1, has no DNA check behind it. TRBV3-2 is annotated as a pseudogene. The CDR3 covers 16 residues. CDR3 DNA: TGTGCCAGCAGCCATGCCCCGGTAGCGAACTCCTACGAGCAGTACTTC. Amino acids: CASSHAPVANSYEQYF.

This clonotype was seen many times. The V gene is TRBV6-5, the J gene TRBJ1-1; D not resolved. This CDR3 is 13 amino acids long. The V gene's germline CDR1 is MNHEY and CDR2 SVGAGI. V was pared by 7 bases and J by 3 bases, with 12 bases between. CDR3 amino acids: CASKRGSYTEAFF. DNA of the CDR3: TGTGCCAGCAAAAGAGGGAGTTACACTGAAGCTTTCTTT.

This clonotype was observed many times. The chain recombines TRBV27 with TRBJ2-7, with 8 bases lining up with TRBD2. The CDR3 has 16 amino acids. Germline CDR1 and CDR2: MNHEY and SMNVEV (reference sequence). Trimming removed 3 bases from V and 4 bases from J; junction bases left unmatched: 11. In DNA, the CDR3 is TGTGCCAGCAGTTTTGGAGCGGGAGAAAGAGGGTACGAGCAGTACTTC. Residues: CASSFGAGERGYEQYF.

V gene TRBV7-9 combines with J gene TRBJ2-3, with D unclear. The CDR3 covers 13 residues. The V gene lost 7 bases and the J gene lost 2 bases, with 10 bases spanning the gap. The V gene's germline CDR1 is SEHNR and CDR2 FQNEAQ (reference sequence). CDR3 DNA sequence: TGTGCCAGCATGTTTGTTATCACAGATACGCAGTATTTT. Translating gives CASMFVITDTQYF.

This clonotype was recorded at least ten times. The rearrangement links TRBV5-1 to TRBJ2-1, with 8 bases identical to TRBD2. The CDR3 runs to 18 residues. The trim removed 0 bases at V and 2 bases at J, leaving 10 bases unmatched. Looked up from germline, CDR1 is SGHRS and CDR2 is YFSETQ. The CDR3 region has the DNA TGCGCCAGCAGCTTGGTAACTAGCGGAGGCCCCACCTACAATGAGCAGTTCTTC. Protein product: CASSLVTSGGPTYNEQFF.

This clonotype was seen repeatedly, ten times or more. The chain uses TRBV19 and TRBJ2-7; the D gene is possibly TRBD2 (5 bases). V lost 4 bases and J 0 bases, leaving 19 bases between the germline ends. The CDR3 is made up of 17 amino acids. Germline V gene sequence: CDR1 LNHDA, CDR2 SQIVND (reference sequence). The CDR3 DNA is TGTGCCAGTAGTAAACAATCAAGGAGCGGCAGCTCCTACGAGCAGTACTTC. Protein product: CASSKQSRSGSSYEQYF.

In this sample, this clonotype turned up many times. V and J are TRBV7-9 and TRBJ2-5; weak D call: TRBD2 (5 bases). V dropped 5 bases and J dropped 5 bases, with 9 bases sitting between them. The CDR3 totals 12 residues. Germline V gene sequence: CDR1 SEHNR, CDR2 FQNEAQ (reference sequence). CDR3 in DNA: TGTGCCAGCAGCCCGGGGAAGGAGACCCAGTACTTC. It specifies CASSPGKETQYF.

At least ten counts were recorded for this clonotype. The chain carries TRBV29-1 and TRBJ2-3, with 7 bases aligning to TRBD2. In germline, CDR1 is SQVTM, CDR2 ANQGSEA. CDR3 length equals 13 residues. V lost 4 bases to trimming and J lost 1 base; unmatched junction nucleotides: 2. The CDR3 DNA reads as TGCAGCGTTGTTCTAGCGGGCACAGATACGCAGTATTTT. Its protein product is CSVVLAGTDTQYF.

This clonotype was seen many times. The chain joins TRBV20-1 to TRBJ1-5; D gene unclear. Trimming took off 2 bases at V and 2 bases at J, with 13 bases between the two ends. Germline-derived CDR1 and CDR2 are DFQATT and SNEGSKA (reference sequence). The CDR3 is 15 residues long. CDR3 residues: CSARTRLGGNQPQHF. CDR3 nucleotide sequence: TGCAGTGCTAGAACGAGGCTAGGAGGCAATCAGCCCCAGCATTTT.

At least ten counts were recorded for this clonotype. The rearrangement joins TRBV11-2 to TRBJ2-7; TRBD2 aligns across 8 bases. Germline assignment: CDR1 SGHAT and CDR2 FQNNGV. This CDR3 has 15 amino acids. V was clipped by 1 base and J by 4 bases; unmatched bases: 6. The CDR3 DNA sequence: TGTGCCAGCAGCTTAGTAGCGGGATGGGGATACGAGCAGTACTTC. Translation: CASSLVAGWGYEQYF.

This clonotype showed up many times. The V call is TRBV24-1, the J call TRBJ1-1; D gene unclear. Germline CDR1 reads KGHDR; CDR2 reads SFDVKD. Trimming took off 0 bases at V and 7 bases at J, with 8 bases between the two ends. There are 13 residues in the CDR3. In DNA, the CDR3 is TGTGCCACCAGTGATTTGTGGACTAATGAAGCTTTCTTT. Encoded protein: CATSDLWTNEAFF.

This clonotype was counted ten times or more. The V call is TRBV5-4, the J call TRBJ1-1; D ambiguous. CDR1 is SGHNT, CDR2 YYREEE, per germline (reference sequence). The CDR3 is 11 amino acids. V lost 5 bases and J lost 5, with 7 bases in between. The CDR3 nucleotides read TGTGCCAGCAGTTCGGATACTGAAGCTTTCTTT. Its protein is CASSSDTEAFF.

This clonotype has a handful of counts. This sequence may be a read error, since a much larger clone differs from it by one base. DNA for the CDR3: TGCAGTGCTGAGGACAGAAACTCCAATCAGCCCCGGCATTTT. Protein: CSAEDRNSNQPRHF. The gene calls are TRBV20-1 and TRBJ1-5; D is possibly TRBD1 (6 bases). The CDR3 extends over 14 amino acids. Germline V gene sequence: CDR1 DFQATT, CDR2 SNEGSKA (reference sequence).

This clonotype was observed many times. The V and J genes are TRBV24-1 and TRBJ2-1; 9 positions agree with TRBD2. V gave up 7 bases and J gave up 6 bases; unmatched junction bases: 9. The CDR3 runs to 15 residues. Looked up from germline, CDR1 is KGHDR and CDR2 is SFDVKD. The CDR3 coding sequence is TGTGCCACCAGCTCCCCCGGGACTAGCATCAATGAGCAGTTCTTC. It is translated as CATSSPGTSINEQFF.

Turning to this clonotype: A much larger clone is a single base away; this may be a read error. The chain carries TRBV18 and TRBJ2-1; D is uncertain. Germline V lookup: CDR1 KGHSH, CDR2 LQKENI. CDR3 size: 12 residues. The CDR3 DNA sequence: TGTGCCGGCTCACCCATGACTGGTGAGCAGTTCTTC. Translating it yields CAGSPMTGEQFF.

This clonotype showed up many times. The V and J genes are TRBV6-5 and TRBJ2-5, with unresolved D. CDR3 length: 13 amino acids. Germline loops: CDR1 MNHEY, CDR2 SVGAGI. Deletions cut 0 bases from V and 5 bases from J, with 7 bases between. DNA for the CDR3: TGTGCCAGCAGTTACTCGTATAGCGAGACCCAGTACTTC. Translated, it gives CASSYSYSETQYF.

In this sample, this clonotype turned up many times. The rearrangement joins TRBV20-1 to TRBJ1-5; D gene uncertain. Deletions cut 5 bases from V and 8 bases from J, with 19 bases between. The CDR3 extends over 14 amino acids. Per germline, CDR1 DFQATT and CDR2 SNEGSKA (reference sequence). CDR3 region: CSAPQPGSLEPQHF. The CDR3 region has the DNA TGCAGTGCTCCCCAACCTGGTTCGTTGGAGCCCCAGCATTTT.

This clonotype was seen many times. The chain links TRBV24-1 to TRBJ1-1; no reliable D call. Trimming pared 5 bases from V and 1 base from J, leaving 7 bases between. The CDR3 loop spans 13 amino acids. Germline-derived CDR1 and CDR2 are KGHDR and SFDVKD. DNA for the CDR3: TGTGCCACCAGTGGACTCTCGAACACTGAAGCTTTCTTT. Amino acids: CATSGLSNTEAFF.

This clonotype was recorded at least ten times. The chain recombines TRBV6-2 or TRBV6-3 with TRBJ2-2; D is possibly TRBD2 (5 bases). This CDR3 is 16 amino acids long. Trimming left V 8 bases short and J 5 bases short, with 21 bases between. Germline V gene sequence: CDR1 MNHEY, CDR2 SVGEGT. This CDR3 is CASGKNTGSQTGELFF. CDR3 bases: TGTGCCAGCGGTAAAAATACGGGATCTCAAACCGGGGAGCTGTTTTTT.